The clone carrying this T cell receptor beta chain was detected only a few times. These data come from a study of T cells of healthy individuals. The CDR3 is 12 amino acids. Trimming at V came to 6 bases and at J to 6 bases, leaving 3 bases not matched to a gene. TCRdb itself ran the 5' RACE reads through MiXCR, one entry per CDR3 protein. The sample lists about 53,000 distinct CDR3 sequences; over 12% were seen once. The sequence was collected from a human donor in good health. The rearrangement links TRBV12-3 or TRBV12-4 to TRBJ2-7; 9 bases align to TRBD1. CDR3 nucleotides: TGTGCCAGCAGCCAGACAGGGGGCGAGCAGTACTTC. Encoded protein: CASSQTGGEQYF.